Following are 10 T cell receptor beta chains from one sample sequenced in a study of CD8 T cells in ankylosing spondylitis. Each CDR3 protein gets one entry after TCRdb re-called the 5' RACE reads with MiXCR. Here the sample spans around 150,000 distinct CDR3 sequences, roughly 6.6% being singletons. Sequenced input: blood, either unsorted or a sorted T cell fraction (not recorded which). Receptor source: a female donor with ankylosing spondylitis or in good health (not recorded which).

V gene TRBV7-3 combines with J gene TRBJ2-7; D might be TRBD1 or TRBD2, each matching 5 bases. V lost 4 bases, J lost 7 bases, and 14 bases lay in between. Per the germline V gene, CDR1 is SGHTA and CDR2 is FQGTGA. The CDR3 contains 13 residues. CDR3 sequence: CASSSIGTGEQYF. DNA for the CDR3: TGTGCCAGCAGCTCAATTGGGACGGGTGAGCAGTACTTC.

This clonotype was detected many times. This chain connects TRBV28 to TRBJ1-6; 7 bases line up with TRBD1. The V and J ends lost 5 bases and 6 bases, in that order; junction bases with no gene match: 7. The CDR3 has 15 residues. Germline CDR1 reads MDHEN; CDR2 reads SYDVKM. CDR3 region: CASSDRQGFNSPLHF. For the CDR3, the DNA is TGTGCCAGCAGTGACCGACAGGGCTTTAATTCACCCCTCCACTTT.

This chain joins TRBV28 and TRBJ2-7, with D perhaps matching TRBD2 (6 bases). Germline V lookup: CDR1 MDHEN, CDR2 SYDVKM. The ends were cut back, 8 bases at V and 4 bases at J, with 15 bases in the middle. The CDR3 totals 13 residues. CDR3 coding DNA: TGTGCCAGCTCCCCCCAGCGGGTTTACGAGCAGTACTTC. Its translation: CASSPQRVYEQYF.

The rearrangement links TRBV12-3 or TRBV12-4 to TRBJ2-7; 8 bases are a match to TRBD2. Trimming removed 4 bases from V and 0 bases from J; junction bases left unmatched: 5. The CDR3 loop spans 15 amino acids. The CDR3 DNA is TGTGCCAGCAGTTGGAGCGGGGGTGACTCCTACGAGCAGTACTTC. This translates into CASSWSGGDSYEQYF.

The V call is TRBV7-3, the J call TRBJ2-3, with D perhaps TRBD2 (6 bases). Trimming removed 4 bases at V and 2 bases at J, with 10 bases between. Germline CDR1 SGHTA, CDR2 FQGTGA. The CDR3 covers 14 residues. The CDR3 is CASSSGLLTDTQYF. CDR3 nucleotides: TGTGCCAGCAGCTCGGGACTTCTCACAGATACGCAGTATTTT.

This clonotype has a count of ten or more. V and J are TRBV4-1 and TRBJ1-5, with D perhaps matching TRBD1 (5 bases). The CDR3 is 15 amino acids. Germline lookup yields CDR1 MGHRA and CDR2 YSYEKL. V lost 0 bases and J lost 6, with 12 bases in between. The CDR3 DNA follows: TGCGCCAGCAGCCAAGAGGGTCAGAGGGGTCAGCCCCAGCATTTT. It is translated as CASSQEGQRGQPQHF.

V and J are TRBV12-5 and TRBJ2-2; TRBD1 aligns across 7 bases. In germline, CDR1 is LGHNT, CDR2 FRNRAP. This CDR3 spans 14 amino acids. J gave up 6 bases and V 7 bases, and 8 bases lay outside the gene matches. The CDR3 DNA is TGTGCTAGTGCTCACCTGACAGGGCCCGGGGAGCTGTTTTTT. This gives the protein CASAHLTGPGELFF.

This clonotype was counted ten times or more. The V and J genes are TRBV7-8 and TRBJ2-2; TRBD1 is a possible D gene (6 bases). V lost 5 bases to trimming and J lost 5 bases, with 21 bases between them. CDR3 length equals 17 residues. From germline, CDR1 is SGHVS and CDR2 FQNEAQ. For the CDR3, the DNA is TGTGCCAGCAGCCCACCTCAAGGCAGGGGCGGTACCGGGGAGCTGTTTTTT. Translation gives CASSPPQGRGGTGELFF.

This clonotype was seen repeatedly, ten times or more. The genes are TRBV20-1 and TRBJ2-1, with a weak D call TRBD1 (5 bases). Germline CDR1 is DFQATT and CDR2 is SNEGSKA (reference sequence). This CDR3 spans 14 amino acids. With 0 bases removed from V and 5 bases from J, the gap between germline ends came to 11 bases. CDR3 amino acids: CSARDLFRDNEQFF. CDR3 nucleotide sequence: TGCAGTGCTAGAGATTTATTCAGGGACAATGAGCAGTTCTTC.

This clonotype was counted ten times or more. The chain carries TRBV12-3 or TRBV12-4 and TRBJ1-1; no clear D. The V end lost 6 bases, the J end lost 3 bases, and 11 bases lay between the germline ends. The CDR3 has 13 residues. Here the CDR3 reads CASSPSVYTEAFF. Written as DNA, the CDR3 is TGTGCCAGCAGCCCCTCAGTGTACACTGAAGCTTTCTTT.